The 25 T cell receptor beta chains reported below all come from one sample, sequenced in a study of cytomegalovirus exposure and HLA in healthy donors. Primers included in the PCR were 60 Vbeta and 13 Jbeta primers. Libraries were prepared by immunoSEQ multiplex PCR; TCRdb keeps only in-frame clonotypes and omits some of them. The sample lists 200,000 or so clones, about 81% seen once, with approximately 2% in the top ten. Sequenced sample: PBMCs. The source is a woman aged 18-35 years in good health and CMV-seropositive.

The chain couples TRBV5-1 to TRBJ2-7; D may be TRBD2 (5 bases). Germline V gene data show CDR1 as SGHRS and CDR2 as YFSETQ. The ends were cut back, 4 bases at V and 4 bases at J, with 12 bases in the middle. CDR3 size: 13 residues. CDR3 loop: CASSPSAGYEQYF. The CDR3 DNA reads TGCGCCAGCAGCCCGTCGGCGGGTTACGAGCAGTACTTC.

CDR3 amino acids: CASSEGNNNYGYTF. CDR3 nucleotide sequence: TGTGCCAGCAGTGAGGGCAACAATAACTATGGCTACACCTTC. This chain joins TRBV2 and TRBJ1-2; D unresolved. Trimming cost V 3 bases and J 1 base, with 9 bases left between them. The CDR3 runs to 14 residues. The germline V gene encodes CDR1 SNHLY and CDR2 FYNNEI. Full variable domain (outside the CDR3, taken from reference TRBV2 and TRBJ1-2): EPEVTQTPSHQVTQMGQEVILRCVPISNHLYFYWYRQILGQKVEFLVSFYNNEISEKSEIFDDQFSVERPDGSNFTLKIRSTKLEDSAMYFCASSEGNNNYGYTFGSGTRLTVV.

The genes are TRBV19 and TRBJ1-6; 8 positions agree with TRBD1. The germline gives CDR1 LNHDA, CDR2 SQIVND (reference sequence). V dropped 5 bases and J dropped 7; count of bases not matched to a gene: 4. This CDR3 is 14 amino acids long. As DNA, the CDR3 is TGTGCCAGTAGTTCCGGACAGGGAAATTCACCCCTCCACTTT. Translating it yields CASSSGQGNSPLHF.

The chain recombines TRBV4-1 with TRBJ1-2; D may be TRBD1 (6 bases). The germline V gene has CDR1 MGHRA and CDR2 YSYEKL. This CDR3 spans 17 amino acids. V lost 3 bases and J 0 bases, leaving 17 bases between the germline ends. Here the CDR3 DNA reads TGCGCCAGCAGCCACAGCGGGACATCCGAGACTAACTATGGCTACACCTTC. It is translated as CASSHSGTSETNYGYTF.

There are a few counts of this clone. The rearrangement uses TRBV6-5 and TRBJ1-1, with TRBD1 identical over 7 bases. CDR1 is MNHEY and CDR2 is SVGAGI in the germline V gene. V was pared by 5 bases and J by 1 base, with 1 base of the junction left unmatched. The CDR3 consists of 13 residues. The CDR3 sequence is CASSDRENTEAFF. The CDR3 DNA reads as TGTGCCAGCAGTGACAGGGAGAACACTGAAGCTTTCTTT.

The chain recombines TRBV2 with TRBJ1-1; weak D call: TRBD1 (6 bases). The length of the CDR3 is 14 residues. V was trimmed by 7 bases and J by 1 base, leaving 13 bases between them. CDR1 is SNHLY and CDR2 is FYNNEI in the germline V gene. CDR3: CASIGQSGNTEAFF. CDR3 in DNA: TGTGCCAGCATAGGACAGAGTGGGAACACTGAAGCTTTCTTT.

In its sample, this clone was seen a few times. CDR3 coding DNA: TGTGCCAGCAGCGACGGACATCTTGGCACAGATACGCAGTATTTT. Its protein product is CASSDGHLGTDTQYF. J is TRBJ2-3 and V is TRBV7-9; a possible D gene is TRBD1 (5 bases). Germline V CDR1 and CDR2: SEHNR, FQNEAQ (reference sequence). The CDR3 runs 15 residues. V lost 5 bases, J lost 1 base, and 13 bases lay in between.

The chain joins TRBV18 to TRBJ2-7; TRBD1 agrees at 9 bases. This CDR3 has 14 residues. Germline V lookup: CDR1 KGHSH, CDR2 LQKENI. V lost 3 bases and J lost 6; bases outside the gene matches: 6. The CDR3 sequence is CASSPSRDRAEQYV. The DNA for the CDR3 is TGTGCCAGCTCACCCTCGCGGGACAGGGCCGAGCAGTACGTC.

This clone was recorded a few times. This rearrangement joins TRBV5-1 to TRBJ1-2; no firm D call. This CDR3 has 13 residues. The V gene's germline CDR1 is SGHRS and CDR2 YFSETQ. The germline V and J ends were trimmed by 0 bases and 2 bases, with 5 bases remaining between them. In DNA form, the CDR3 reads TGCGCCAGCAGCTTGGCACAGAACTATGGCTACACCTTC. Translation gives CASSLAQNYGYTF.

The table lists this clone with a few counts. This chain connects TRBV11-2 to TRBJ2-2, with 10 bases that match TRBD2. V dropped 1 base and J dropped 0; count of bases not matched to a gene: 8. The length of the CDR3 is 19 residues. The germline gives CDR1 SGHAT, CDR2 FQNNGV. The CDR3 bases are TGTGCCAGCAGCTTAGGTGCCCTAGCGGGGGTGACGAACACCGGGGAGCTGTTTTTT. Amino acid sequence: CASSLGALAGVTNTGELFF.

The genes are TRBV10-3 and TRBJ2-5; D gene ambiguous. The V gene lost 2 bases and the J gene lost 2 bases, with 6 bases spanning the gap. The CDR3 loop spans 13 amino acids. Germline V gene sequence: CDR1 ENHRY, CDR2 SYGVKD. This CDR3 reads CAISEQHQETQYF. The CDR3, as DNA: TGTGCCATCAGTGAGCAACATCAAGAGACCCAGTACTTC.

V and J are TRBV6-6 and TRBJ2-1; TRBD2 matches at 10 bases. There are 15 residues in the CDR3. In germline, CDR1 is MNHNY, CDR2 SVGAGI (reference sequence). The ends lost 6 bases at V and 5 bases at J; junction bases unmatched: 7. CDR3 sequence (DNA): TGTGCCAGCAGATCGCTAGCGGGGGTAGACAATGAGCAGTTCTTC. Translation: CASRSLAGVDNEQFF.

The chain links TRBV27 to TRBJ1-1; 7 positions agree with TRBD1. The CDR3 totals 16 residues. J was trimmed by 6 bases and V by 7 bases; bases with no gene match: 17. The V gene's germline CDR1 is MNHEY and CDR2 SMNVEV (reference sequence). CDR3 sequence: CASTPRQGEWASEAFF. The CDR3 DNA reads TGTGCCAGCACCCCAAGACAGGGAGAATGGGCCTCTGAAGCTTTCTTT.

The chain joins TRBV6-1 to TRBJ2-7; TRBD2 is a possible D gene (6 bases). V was cut by 5 bases and J by 5 bases, with 19 bases left in between. This CDR3 spans 15 amino acids. Germline CDR1 is MNHNS and CDR2 is SASEGT. The CDR3 sequence is CASSPFGGLGHEQYF. The DNA for the CDR3 is TGTGCCAGCAGTCCATTCGGGGGTCTTGGTCACGAGCAGTACTTC.

This sequence joins TRBV28 and TRBJ2-7, with 9 positions matching TRBD2. Germline CDR1 reads MDHEN; CDR2 reads SYDVKM. V was clipped by 8 bases and J by 7 bases; unmatched bases: 12. The CDR3 runs 14 residues. CDR3 loop: CASEQGGGAGEQYF. CDR3 DNA sequence: TGTGCCAGCGAGCAGGGCGGGGGGGCCGGGGAGCAGTACTTC.

The chain uses TRBV15 and TRBJ2-1; possibly TRBD2 for D (7 bases). The CDR3 is 16 residues long. Germline CDR1 reads LNHNV; CDR2 reads YYDKDF (reference sequence). V was cut by 0 bases and J by 3 bases, with 12 bases left in between. CDR3 residues: CATSRDKGGGYNEQFF. In nucleotides, the CDR3 is TGTGCCACCAGCAGAGATAAGGGGGGGGGCTACAATGAGCAGTTCTTC.

The chain has TRBV7-3 and TRBJ1-1; D is unresolved. CDR1 SGHTA and CDR2 FQGTGA come from the germline V gene. The length of the CDR3 is 12 residues. The V and J ends lost 4 bases and 6 bases respectively, with 9 bases between them. The CDR3 reads CASSSPGSEAFF. CDR3 DNA sequence: TGTGCCAGCAGCTCCCCCGGTTCTGAAGCTTTCTTT.

J is TRBJ2-2 and V is TRBV18; weak D call: TRBD1 (6 bases). Per the germline V gene, CDR1 is KGHSH and CDR2 is LQKENI. V lost 1 base, J lost 0 bases, and 15 bases lay in between. The CDR3 runs to 18 residues. CDR3 amino acids: CASSPLREQGSNTGELFF. DNA for the CDR3: TGTGCCAGCTCACCACTTAGGGAACAGGGTTCGAACACCGGGGAGCTGTTTTTT.

The rearrangement uses TRBV4-1 and TRBJ1-1; 11 nucleotides match TRBD1. V was clipped by 5 bases and J by 8 bases; unmatched bases: 1. CDR1 is MGHRA and CDR2 is YSYEKL in the germline V gene. CDR3 size: 12 residues. This CDR3 is CASSGQGAEAFF. Here the CDR3 DNA reads TGCGCCAGCAGCGGACAGGGGGCAGAAGCTTTCTTT.

This chain uses TRBV6-1 with TRBJ1-2; the match to TRBD1 covers 8 bases. The J segment lost 5 bases and the V segment lost 1 base, leaving 12 bases of the junction unmatched. Germline V lookup: CDR1 MNHNS, CDR2 SASEGT. The length of the CDR3 is 17 residues. The chain's CDR3 is CASSEEDRVGLGYGYTF. The DNA of the CDR3 is TGTGCCAGCAGTGAAGAGGACAGGGTTGGTCTGGGATATGGCTACACCTTC.

The chain employs TRBV10-3 and TRBJ2-5; D is unresolved. The germline gives CDR1 ENHRY, CDR2 SYGVKD. This CDR3 spans 11 amino acids. This CDR3 is CAVGYQETQYF. CDR3 DNA sequence: TGTGCTGTCGGGTACCAAGAGACCCAGTACTTC.

The chain uses TRBV9 and TRBJ2-7; 9 bases match TRBD2. V shed 4 bases and J 0 bases; nucleotides not matched to a gene: 8. The CDR3 length is 16 residues. Per germline, CDR1 SGDLS and CDR2 YYNGEE. The CDR3 reads CASSISGTSYSYEQYF. CDR3 coding DNA: TGTGCCAGCAGCATATCCGGGACTAGCTACTCCTACGAGCAGTACTTC. Filled out from reference TRBV9 and TRBJ2-7, the complete variable domain reads DSGVTQTPKHLITATGQRVTLRCSPRSGDLSVYWYQQSLDQGLQFLIQYYNGEERAKGNILERFSAQQFPDLHSELNLSSLELGDSALYFCASSISGTSYSYEQYFGPGTRLTVT.

A few counts support this clone. The chain is built from TRBV7-2 and TRBJ2-3; 10 bases are a match to TRBD2. V was clipped by 7 bases and J by 8 bases; unmatched bases: 12. Germline CDR1 reads SGHTA; CDR2 reads FQGNSA. The CDR3 extends over 15 amino acids. This chain's CDR3 is CASTPLAGEGTTQYF. CDR3 coding DNA: TGTGCCAGCACCCCTCTAGCGGGGGAGGGGACTACGCAGTATTTT.

V gene TRBV2 combines with J gene TRBJ2-7, with D perhaps TRBD2 (5 bases). The CDR3 has 15 amino acids. Looked up from germline, CDR1 is SNHLY and CDR2 is FYNNEI. V was trimmed by 7 bases and J by 2 bases, leaving 18 bases between them. Here the CDR3 reads CASTVKRISTYEQYF. The CDR3 DNA sequence: TGTGCCAGCACGGTCAAGCGGATCTCGACCTACGAGCAGTACTTC. Full variable domain (rest looked up from reference TRBV2 and TRBJ2-7): EPEVTQTPSHQVTQMGQEVILRCVPISNHLYFYWYRQILGQKVEFLVSFYNNEISEKSEIFDDQFSVERPDGSNFTLKIRSTKLEDSAMYFCASTVKRISTYEQYFGPGTRLTVT.

This clone has only one observation. The CDR3 coding sequence is TGTGCCAGCAGCTTGGGAGCGGTTAACTATGGCTACACCTTC. It translates to CASSLGAVNYGYTF. V and J are TRBV5-6 and TRBJ1-2; D not certain. Trimming stripped 0 bases from V and 1 base from J, with 7 bases between. CDR1 is SGHDT, CDR2 YYEEEE, per germline. This CDR3 is 14 amino acids long.